This T cell receptor (beta chain) derives from a study of cytomegalovirus exposure and HLA in healthy donors. Study as a whole: The approximately 130 validation repertoires matched the 500 to 750 first-cohort repertoires in platform, a later analysis reported. Regarding the study as a whole: TCR beta chains numbering 164 were designated cytomegalovirus-associated. Reportedly, diagnosis of cytomegalovirus status by the classifier showed high specificity and sensitivity.

Remarks on this clone: Its target is not known.

Looked up from germline, CDR1 is SGHRS and CDR2 is YFSETQ. The CDR3 is made up of 16 amino acids. With 4 bases clipped from V and 1 base from J, the junction kept 11 bases outside the gene matches. Sequencing used immunoSEQ multiplex PCR; TCRdb keeps in-frame clones, though not all of them. The sample lists 150,000 to 200,000 clones, about nine tenths occurring once. Specimen: PBMCs. The sequence came from a man aged 25-40 years in good health and CMV-seropositive. The chain is built from TRBV5-1 and TRBJ2-7, with TRBD1 identical over 7 bases. The chain's CDR3 is CASSHLGGAGSYEQYF. CDR3 nucleotides: TGCGCCAGCAGCCATCTAGGGGGCGCAGGGTCCTACGAGCAGTACTTC.